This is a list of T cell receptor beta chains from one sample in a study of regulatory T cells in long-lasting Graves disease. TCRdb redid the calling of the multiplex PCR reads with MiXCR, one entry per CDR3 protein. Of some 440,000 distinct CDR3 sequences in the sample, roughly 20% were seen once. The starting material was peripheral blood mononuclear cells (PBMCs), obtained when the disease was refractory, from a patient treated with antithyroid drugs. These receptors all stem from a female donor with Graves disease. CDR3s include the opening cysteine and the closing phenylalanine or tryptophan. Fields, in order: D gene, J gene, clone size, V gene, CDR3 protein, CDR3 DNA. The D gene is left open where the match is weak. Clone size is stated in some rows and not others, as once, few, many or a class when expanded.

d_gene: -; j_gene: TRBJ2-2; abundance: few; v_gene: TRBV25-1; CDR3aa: CASSESSGYTGELFF; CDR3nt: TGTGCCAGCAGTGAATCATCAGGGTACACCGGGGAGCTGTTTTTT
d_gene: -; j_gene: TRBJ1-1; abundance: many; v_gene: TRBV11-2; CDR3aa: CASSFQRGTRAFF; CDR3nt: TGTGCCAGCAGCTTTCAACGCGGGACGCGAGCTTTCTTT
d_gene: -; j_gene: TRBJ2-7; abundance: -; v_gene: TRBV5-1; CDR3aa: CASSSWTEPSYEQYF; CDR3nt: TGCGCCAGCAGCTCCTGGACTGAGCCTTCCTACGAGCAGTACTTC
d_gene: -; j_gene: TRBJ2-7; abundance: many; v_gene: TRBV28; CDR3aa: CASVPGPIYEQYF; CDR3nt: TGTGCCAGCGTTCCGGGCCCGATCTACGAGCAGTACTTC
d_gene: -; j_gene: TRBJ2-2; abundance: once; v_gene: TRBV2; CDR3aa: CASSYQTADIVNTGELFF; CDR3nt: TGTGCCAGCAGCTACCAGACGGCGGATATCGTAAACACCGGGGAGCTGTTTTTT
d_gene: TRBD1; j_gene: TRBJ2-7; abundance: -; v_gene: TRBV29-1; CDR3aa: CSVVQGAAREQYF; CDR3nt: TGCAGCGTTGTTCAGGGGGCAGCTCGCGAGCAGTACTTC
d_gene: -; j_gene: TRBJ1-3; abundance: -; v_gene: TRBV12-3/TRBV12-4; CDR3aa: CASREALFSGNTIYF; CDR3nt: TGTGCCAGCAGAGAGGCCCTGTTCTCTGGAAACACCATATATTTT
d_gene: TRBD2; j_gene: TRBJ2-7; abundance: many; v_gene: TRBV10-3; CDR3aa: CAISSTSGSSYEQYF; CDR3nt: TGTGCCATCAGTTCGACTAGCGGGAGTTCCTACGAGCAGTACTTC
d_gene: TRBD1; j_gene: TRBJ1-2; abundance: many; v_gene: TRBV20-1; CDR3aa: CSVSLPTGNYGYTF; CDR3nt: TGCAGTGTTAGTCTCCCGACAGGGAACTATGGCTACACCTTC
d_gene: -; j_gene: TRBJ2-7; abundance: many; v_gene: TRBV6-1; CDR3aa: CASSHGTAYISYEQYF; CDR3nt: TGTGCCAGCAGTCACGGGACGGCCTATATCTCCTACGAGCAGTACTTC
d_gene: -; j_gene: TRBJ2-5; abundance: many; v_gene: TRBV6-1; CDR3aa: CASSPRVGQETQYF; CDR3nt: TGTGCCAGCAGTCCCCGGGTGGGCCAAGAGACCCAGTACTTC
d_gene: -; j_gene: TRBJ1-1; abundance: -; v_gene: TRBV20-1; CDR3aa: CSASLRVGEAFF; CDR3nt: TGCAGTGCTAGTTTGAGGGTGGGTGAAGCTTTCTTT
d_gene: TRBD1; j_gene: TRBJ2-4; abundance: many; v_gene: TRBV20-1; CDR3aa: CSARQGHIQYF; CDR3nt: TGCAGTGCGAGACAGGGCCACATTCAGTACTTC
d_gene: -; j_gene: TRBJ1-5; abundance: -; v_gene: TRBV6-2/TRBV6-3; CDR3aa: CASSLRQTLQYSNQPQHF; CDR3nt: TGTGCCAGCAGTTTACGACAGACTCTACAATATAGCAATCAGCCCCAGCATTTT
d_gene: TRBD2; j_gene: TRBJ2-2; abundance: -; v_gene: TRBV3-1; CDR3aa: CASTASGGPGAGELFF; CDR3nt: TGTGCCAGCACCGCTAGCGGGGGACCGGGCGCCGGGGAGCTGTTTTTT
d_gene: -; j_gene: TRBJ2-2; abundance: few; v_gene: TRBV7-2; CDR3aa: CASSLEGVVTGELFF; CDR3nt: TGTGCCAGCAGCTTAGAAGGGGTAGTCACCGGGGAGCTGTTTTTT
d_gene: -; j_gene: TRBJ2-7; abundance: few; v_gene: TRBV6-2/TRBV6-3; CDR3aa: CASSEVATRLYEQYF; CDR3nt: TGTGCCAGCAGTGAAGTCGCGACGAGACTCTACGAGCAGTACTTC
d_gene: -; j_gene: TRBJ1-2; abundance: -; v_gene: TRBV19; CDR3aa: CASSIGAASPNYGYTF; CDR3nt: TGTGCCAGTAGTATAGGGGCAGCCTCTCCTAACTATGGCTACACCTTC
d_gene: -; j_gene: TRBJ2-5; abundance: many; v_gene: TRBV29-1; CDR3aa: CSVLGDGQETQYF; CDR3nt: TGCAGCGTTTTAGGGGACGGTCAAGAGACCCAGTACTTC
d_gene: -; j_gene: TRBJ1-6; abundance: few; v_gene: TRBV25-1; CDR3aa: CASSPPTGGDSPLHF; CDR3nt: TGTGCCAGCAGCCCGCCGACAGGTGGGGATTCACCCCTCCACTTT
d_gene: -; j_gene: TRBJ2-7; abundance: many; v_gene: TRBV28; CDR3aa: CASSGSADRSLSSYEQYF; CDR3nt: TGTGCCAGCAGTGGTTCGGCGGACCGATCCTTGAGCTCCTACGAGCAGTACTTC
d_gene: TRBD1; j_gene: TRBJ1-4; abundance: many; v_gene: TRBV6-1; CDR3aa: CASSGLPGQGREKLFF; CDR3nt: TGTGCCAGCAGTGGACTTCCGGGACAGGGAAGAGAAAAACTGTTTTTT
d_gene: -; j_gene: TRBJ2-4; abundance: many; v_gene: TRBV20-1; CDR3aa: CSAREAALPKNIQYF; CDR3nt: TGCAGTGCTAGAGAGGCGGCCCTACCCAAAAACATTCAGTACTTC
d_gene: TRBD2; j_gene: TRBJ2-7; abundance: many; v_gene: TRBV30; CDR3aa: CAWSEGLATAEQYF; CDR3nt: TGTGCCTGGAGTGAGGGACTAGCGACGGCCGAGCAGTACTTC
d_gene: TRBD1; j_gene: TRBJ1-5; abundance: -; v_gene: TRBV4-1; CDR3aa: CASSGQGLDQPQHF; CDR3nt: TGCGCCAGCAGCGGACAGGGTCTGGATCAGCCCCAGCATTTT
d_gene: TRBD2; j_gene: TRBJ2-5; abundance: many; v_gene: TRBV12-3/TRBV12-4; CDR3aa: CASSLGRELETQYF; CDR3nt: TGTGCCAGCAGTTTAGGGCGGGAGCTAGAGACCCAGTACTTC
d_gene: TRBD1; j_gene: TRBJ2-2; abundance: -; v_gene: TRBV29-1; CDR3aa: CSVPRRQGNTGELFF; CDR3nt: TGCAGCGTTCCCCGTCGACAGGGTAACACCGGGGAGCTGTTTTTT
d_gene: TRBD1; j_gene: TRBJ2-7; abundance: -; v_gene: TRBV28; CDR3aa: CASSLLPGQEFYEQYF; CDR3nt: TGTGCCAGCAGCCTCTTACCGGGACAGGAGTTCTACGAGCAGTACTTC
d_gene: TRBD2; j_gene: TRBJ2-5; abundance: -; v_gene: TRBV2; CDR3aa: CASGLGLAGGVIVETQYF; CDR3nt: TGTGCCAGCGGGCTCGGACTAGCGGGAGGAGTGATTGTCGAGACCCAGTACTTC
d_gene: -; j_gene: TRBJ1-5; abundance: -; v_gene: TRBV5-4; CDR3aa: CASSLSGYGNQPQHF; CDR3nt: TGTGCCAGCAGCTTGAGTGGATACGGCAATCAGCCCCAGCATTTT
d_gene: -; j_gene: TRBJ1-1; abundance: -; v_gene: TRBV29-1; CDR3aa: CSVAGRQNTEAFF; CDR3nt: TGCAGCGTTGCGGGAAGACAGAACACTGAAGCTTTCTTT
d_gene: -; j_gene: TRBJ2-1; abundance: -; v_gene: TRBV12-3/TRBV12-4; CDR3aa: CASSLTVGAVSYNEQFF; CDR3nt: TGTGCCAGCAGTTTAACGGTTGGGGCAGTTTCCTACAATGAGCAGTTCTTC
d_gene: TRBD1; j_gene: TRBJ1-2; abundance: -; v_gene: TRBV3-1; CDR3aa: CASSQIGGAYGYTF; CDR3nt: TGTGCCAGCAGCCAAATAGGGGGCGCCTATGGCTACACCTTC